Described below is a single TCR beta chain sequence and its context. TCRdb's copy holds only in-frame clones and misses some; the assay was immunoSEQ multiplex PCR. The sample lists some 42,000 clones; approximately 88% were seen once. Germline values: CDR1 KGHSH, CDR2 LQKENI. V shed 2 bases and J shed 7 bases, with 9 bases lying between them. The CDR3 totals 13 residues. This sample was taken from a study of CD4 T cells in relation to SARS-CoV-2 and coronaviruses. About the study: Convalescent donors were aged 21 to 72, with median about 40 years. Of the patients, about 8 were male, a few female, two Hispanic. The HLA restriction of the shared crossreactive spike epitopes was mapped.

The receptor's source is an adult with COVID-19. The chain couples TRBV18 to TRBJ1-5; D is uncertain. The sample consisted of memory CD4+ T cells from PBMCs. In DNA, the CDR3 is TGTGCCAGCTCACCAAGGGCAGAGCAGCCCCAGCATTTT. Protein: CASSPRAEQPQHF.